Listed here are 27 T cell receptor beta chains from one sample, sequenced in a study of control samples from healthy donors and cancer patients. Assay: immunoSEQ multiplex PCR; the TCRdb copy retains only in-frame clones and omits some. The sample includes tens of thousands of clones, approximately 94% of them seen just once. The sequenced material came from blood. The source of these receptors is a man aged 55 to 70 in good health.

The V call is TRBV24-1, the J call TRBJ2-7, with 9 bases matching TRBD2. Trimming cost V 2 bases and J 0 bases; bases outside gene matches: 4. In germline, CDR1 is KGHDR, CDR2 SFDVKD. The CDR3 is made up of 16 amino acids. The CDR3 is CATSDSSGKSSYEQYF. CDR3 DNA: TGTGCCACCAGTGATTCTAGCGGGAAAAGCTCCTACGAGCAGTACTTC.

The rearrangement uses TRBV7-9 and TRBJ2-3, with 8 bases identical to TRBD2. Germline V gene data show CDR1 as SEHNR and CDR2 as FQNEAQ (reference sequence). The CDR3 is 16 residues long. The V segment lost 4 bases and the J segment 2 bases; nucleotides outside the gene matches: 8. The CDR3 DNA reads TGTGCCAGCAGCTCCCTATTTAGCGGGGACACAGATACGCAGTATTTT. Protein product: CASSSLFSGDTDTQYF.

A few counts support this clone. The rearrangement uses TRBV29-1 and TRBJ1-2; D remains unclear. This CDR3 is 12 amino acids long. The V and J ends lost 6 bases and 3 bases respectively, with 11 bases between them. In germline, CDR1 is SQVTM, CDR2 ANQGSEA. The CDR3 nucleotides are TGCAGCGTCCAAGACACATACTATGGCTACACCTTC. This codes for CSVQDTYYGYTF.

The chain links TRBV25-1 to TRBJ2-7; D may correspond to TRBD1 or TRBD2 (5 bases each). The V end was cut by 8 bases, the J end by 0 bases, with 14 bases between. Per the germline V gene, CDR1 is MGHDK and CDR2 is SYGVNS. CDR3 length: 14 residues. The CDR3: CASRGAGSSYEQYF. Here the CDR3 DNA reads TGTGCCAGCCGAGGGGCAGGGAGCTCCTACGAGCAGTACTTC.

This sequence joins TRBV25-1 and TRBJ2-5; 7 bases align to TRBD2. This CDR3 is built from 16 residues. Germline-derived CDR1 and CDR2 are MGHDK and SYGVNS. The J segment lost 2 bases and the V segment lost 3 bases, leaving 9 bases of the junction unmatched. CDR3 protein: CASSDWGGELQETQYF. CDR3 coding DNA: TGTGCCAGCAGTGATTGGGGGGGAGAGTTACAAGAGACCCAGTACTTC.

The chain has TRBV30 and TRBJ2-7, with 9 nucleotides matching TRBD1. There are 14 residues in the CDR3. From germline, CDR1 is GTSNPN and CDR2 SVGIG (reference sequence). J gave up 4 bases and V 5 bases, and 9 bases lay outside the gene matches. DNA for the CDR3: TGTGCCTGGTGCGCCGGGACAGGGTTTTACGAGCAGTACTTC. Amino acids: CAWCAGTGFYEQYF.

The chain uses TRBV19 and TRBJ1-1; D is possibly TRBD1 (6 bases). CDR1 is LNHDA, CDR2 SQIVND, per germline (reference sequence). The length of the CDR3 is 12 residues. V gave up 5 bases and J gave up 5 bases, with 9 bases separating them. CDR3 nucleotides: TGTGCCAGTAGTGTCGGGACAACTGAAGCTTTCTTT. This sequence encodes CASSVGTTEAFF.

V gene TRBV10-3 combines with J gene TRBJ2-5; D unclear. The CDR3 spans 12 residues. With 0 bases removed from V and 5 bases from J, the gap between germline ends came to 4 bases. The germline CDR1 and CDR2 sequences are ENHRY and SYGVKD. For the CDR3, the DNA is TGTGCCATCAGTGAGTCGGCGGAGACCCAGTACTTC. Its translation is CAISESAETQYF.

The V and J genes are TRBV19 and TRBJ1-5; weak D call: TRBD1 (6 bases). Trimming pared 6 bases from V and 0 bases from J, leaving 21 bases between. The CDR3 has 18 amino acids. Per germline, CDR1 LNHDA and CDR2 SQIVND (reference sequence). CDR3 region: CASRSTGMSRYSNQPQHF. The CDR3 DNA sequence: TGTGCCAGTAGGTCCACAGGGATGAGTCGATATAGCAATCAGCCCCAGCATTTT.

This chain links TRBV11-3 with TRBJ2-2; D is undetermined. The CDR3 spans 14 residues. V lost 2 bases to trimming and J lost 0 bases, with 4 bases between them. Germline CDR1 SGHNT, CDR2 YENEEA. CDR3 coding DNA: TGTGCCAGCAGCTTAACAGCGAACACCGGGGAGCTGTTTTTT. Protein sequence: CASSLTANTGELFF. Looking up the rest from reference TRBV11-3 and TRBJ2-2 gives the full variable domain: EAGVVQSPRYKIIEKKQPVAFWCNPISGHNTLYWYLQNLGQGPELLIRYENEEAVDDSQLPKDRFSAERLKGVDSTLKIQPAELGDSAVYLCASSLTANTGELFFGEGSRLTVL.

The chain recombines TRBV6-1 with TRBJ2-5; unclear D gene. V lost 3 bases and J lost 5, with 10 bases in between. The germline CDR1 and CDR2 sequences are MNHNS and SASEGT. The CDR3 has 13 residues. DNA of the CDR3: TGTGCCAGCAGTGACGGAGTCCGGGAGACCCAGTACTTC. Its protein is CASSDGVRETQYF.

The chain carries TRBV19 and TRBJ1-5; TRBD1 matches at 10 bases. Germline-derived CDR1 and CDR2 are LNHDA and SQIVND (reference sequence). The CDR3 sequence is 18 residues long. Unmatched junction bases numbered 13, after V lost 6 bases and J lost 2 bases. CDR3: CASRPTGGGTFGNQPQHF. The CDR3 region has the DNA TGTGCCAGTAGGCCGACAGGGGGCGGAACATTCGGCAATCAGCCCCAGCATTTT. The full variable domain, its missing parts supplied by reference TRBV19 and TRBJ1-5, is DGGITQSPKYLFRKEGQNVTLSCEQNLNHDAMYWYRQDPGQGLRLIYYSQIVNDFQKGDIAEGYSVSREKKESFPLTVTSAQKNPTAFYLCASRPTGGGTFGNQPQHFGDGTRLSIL.

V is TRBV10-3 and J is TRBJ2-2; D may be TRBD1 (5 bases). V lost 2 bases and J 6 bases, leaving 13 bases between the germline ends. The CDR3 length is 15 residues. Looked up from germline, CDR1 is ENHRY and CDR2 is SYGVKD. The CDR3 spells CAISEVAGRSGELFF. The CDR3 coding sequence is TGTGCCATCAGTGAGGTTGCAGGGCGATCCGGGGAGCTGTTTTTT.

The chain carries TRBV14 and TRBJ2-3; no firm D call. The V end lost 6 bases, the J end lost 6 bases, and 10 bases lay between the germline ends. Germline V lookup: CDR1 SGHDN, CDR2 FVKESK. This CDR3 is built from 12 residues. The CDR3 nucleotides are TGTGCCAGCAGTAAAGTGAGTGATACGCAGTATTTT. Translated, it gives CASSKVSDTQYF.

The V and J genes are TRBV4-1 and TRBJ2-7, with D maybe TRBD2 (7 bases). Between the trimmed V and J ends, which lost 6 bases and 5 bases, there was a span of 26 bases. The length of the CDR3 is 17 residues. The V gene's germline CDR1 is MGHRA and CDR2 YSYEKL. CDR3 in DNA: TGCGCCAGCAGTCCGATCGGTGGGAGGGGGATAGTCAACGAGCAGTACTTC. Translation: CASSPIGGRGIVNEQYF.

The chain employs TRBV12-3 or TRBV12-4 and TRBJ2-1, with TRBD2 identical over 7 bases. Trimming removed 10 bases from V and 4 bases from J; junction bases left unmatched: 7. This CDR3 region has 13 residues. The CDR3 coding sequence is TGTGCCACTGCGGGAGTGGGTTACAATGAGCAGTTCTTC. Its protein product is CATAGVGYNEQFF.

The J gene is TRBJ2-2, the V gene TRBV4-1; TRBD2 aligns across 7 bases. After removal of 1 base from V and 4 bases from J, the junction contained 6 bases not matched to a gene. Per the germline V gene, CDR1 is MGHRA and CDR2 is YSYEKL. The CDR3 runs to 16 residues. The CDR3 DNA is TGCGCCAGCAGCCAAGGACTAGCACGCGGCACCGGGGAGCTGTTTTTT. Its translation: CASSQGLARGTGELFF.

This chain connects TRBV7-3 to TRBJ2-7; 8 bases match TRBD1. This CDR3 has 14 residues. Germline-derived CDR1 and CDR2 are SGHTA and FQGTGA. V dropped 2 bases and J dropped 3; count of bases not matched to a gene: 3. DNA for the CDR3: TGTGCCAGCAGCTTAGGCGGGACAGGCTACGAGCAGTACTTC. Amino acid sequence: CASSLGGTGYEQYF. Drawing the rest from reference TRBV7-3 and TRBJ2-7, the complete variable domain is GAGVSQTPSNKVTEKGKYVELRCDPISGHTALYWYRQSLGQGPEFLIYFQGTGAADDSGLPNDRFFAVRPEGSVSTLKIQRTERGDSAVYLCASSLGGTGYEQYFGPGTRLTVT.

Of note for this clone: The identical CDR3 is also encoded by other nucleotide sequences in the sample. The chain links TRBV3-1 (or the pseudogene TRBV3-2) to TRBJ2-7; maybe TRBD2 (6 bases). Germline lookup yields CDR1 LGHDT and CDR2 YNNKEL (reference sequence). The CDR3 is made up of 14 amino acids. Trimming removed 0 bases at V and 6 bases at J, with 12 bases between. The DNA for the CDR3 is TGTGCCAGCAGCCAAGAGGGTCAGGGAGGCGAGCAGTACTTC. Translated: CASSQEGQGGEQYF.

The chain has TRBV5-1 and TRBJ2-5; 11 bases are a match to TRBD2. Germline CDR1 is SGHRS and CDR2 is YFSETQ. With 4 bases clipped from V and 4 bases from J, the junction kept 12 bases outside the gene matches. CDR3 length equals 17 residues. CDR3 coding DNA: TGCGCCAGCAGCCCGGTTTTAGCGGGAGGGCTGTCAGAGACCCAGTACTTC. It translates to CASSPVLAGGLSETQYF.

The CDR3 sequence: CASSEVETNNSPLHF. The CDR3 DNA follows: TGTGCCAGCAGTGAGGTGGAGACAAATAATTCACCCCTCCACTTT. The chain joins TRBV2 to TRBJ1-6; D gene ambiguous. This CDR3 region has 15 residues. V dropped 3 bases and J dropped 5 bases, with 11 bases sitting between them. Germline values: CDR1 SNHLY, CDR2 FYNNEI.

This clone was seen just once. The chain has TRBV6-5 and TRBJ1-6; 8 bases align to TRBD1. V trimming: 6 bases; J trimming: 10 bases; junction bases outside the gene matches: 11. The CDR3 totals 15 residues. Germline values: CDR1 MNHEY, CDR2 SVGAGI. The CDR3 DNA sequence: TGTGCCAGCAGGAAACAGGGGGAAGCAGGATCACCCCTCCACTTT. Residues: CASRKQGEAGSPLHF.

The chain recombines TRBV6-6 with TRBJ1-2; D not certain. CDR1 and CDR2 from the germline V gene are MNHNY and SVGAGI (reference sequence). V was pared by 5 bases and J by 2 bases, with 12 bases between. This CDR3 region has 14 residues. CDR3 DNA: TGTGCCAGCAGTCTGCTCAAGGGAAACTATGGCTACACCTTC. This codes for CASSLLKGNYGYTF.

The chain is built from TRBV29-1 and TRBJ2-5, with a weak D call TRBD2 (5 bases). Germline V lookup: CDR1 SQVTM, CDR2 ANQGSEA. CDR3 length: 13 amino acids. The germline V and J ends were trimmed by 4 bases and 2 bases, with 11 bases remaining between them. The CDR3 spells CSVGQRLQETQYF. The CDR3 bases are TGCAGCGTTGGTCAGCGGCTTCAAGAGACCCAGTACTTC.

CDR3 in amino acids: CASSGTFGTGDGYTF. The CDR3 nucleotides read TGCGCCAGCAGCGGAACTTTTGGGACAGGGGATGGCTACACCTTC. V usage is TRBV5-1 and J usage is TRBJ1-2; 10 bases line up with TRBD1. With 4 bases clipped from V and 6 bases from J, the junction kept 9 bases outside the gene matches. Germline-derived CDR1 and CDR2 are SGHRS and YFSETQ. This CDR3 is built from 15 residues. Variable domain in full (rest from reference TRBV5-1 and TRBJ1-2): KAGVTQTPRYLIKTRGQQVTLSCSPISGHRSVSWYQQTPGQGLQFLFEYFSETQRNKGNFPGRFSGRQFSNSRSEMNVSTLELGDSALYLCASSGTFGTGDGYTFGSGTRLTVV.

The chain employs TRBV5-1 and TRBJ2-1, with 10 positions matching TRBD2. The CDR3 loop spans 14 amino acids. The germline gives CDR1 SGHRS, CDR2 YFSETQ. Trimming at V came to 3 bases and at J to 5 bases, leaving 2 bases not matched to a gene. Written as DNA, the CDR3 is TGCGCCAGCAGCTCGGGACTAGCGAACAATGAGCAGTTCTTC. Amino acids: CASSSGLANNEQFF.

This chain uses TRBV5-1 with TRBJ2-5; TRBD2 aligns across 13 bases. With 2 bases clipped from V and 5 bases from J, the junction kept 12 bases outside the gene matches. The CDR3 length is 18 residues. Germline CDR1 reads SGHRS; CDR2 reads YFSETQ. CDR3 sequence reads: CASSFILAGGPGLETQYF. DNA for the CDR3: TGCGCCAGCAGCTTCATACTAGCGGGAGGGCCGGGGTTGGAGACCCAGTACTTC. The full variable domain, with the rest looked up from reference TRBV5-1 and TRBJ2-5, is KAGVTQTPRYLIKTRGQQVTLSCSPISGHRSVSWYQQTPGQGLQFLFEYFSETQRNKGNFPGRFSGRQFSNSRSEMNVSTLELGDSALYLCASSFILAGGPGLETQYFGPGTRLLVL.